This T cell receptor beta chain was captured by sequencing in a study of T cell repertoires in cytomegalovirus infection. At the level of the study: Matching HLA type and CMV infection were both indicated by public TCR beta signatures.

This clonotype was recorded at least ten times. The antigen remains unidentified. From the reads, TCRdb called clonotypes with MiXCR, one entry per CDR3 protein. Of approximately 550,000 distinct CDR3 sequences listed, approximately 15% are singletons. General study points: Accumulated public TCR beta family frequency recognized individuals carrying CMV together with the relevant HLA. Dominating the ex vivo response were TCR beta clonotypes that were CMV-specific and HLA-C-restricted.

The clonotype was recovered from a human donor in good health (CMV status not recorded). Some clones in this sample may be carry-over from other donors' samples. The sample consisted of CD8+ T cells from PBMCs.

CDR3 nucleotide sequence: TGTGCCAGCAGGGTCGGGGAGCAGCGGGGGGAGACCCAGTACTTC. Protein sequence: CASRVGEQRGETQYF. The chain joins TRBV5-5 to TRBJ2-5, with 8 bases identical to TRBD2. The CDR3 loop spans 15 amino acids. V trimming: 5 bases; J trimming: 5 bases; junction bases outside the gene matches: 11. Germline-derived CDR1 and CDR2 are SGHKS and YYEKEE (reference sequence).